The clone carrying this TCR beta chain occurred a few times. The antigen remains undetermined. These data come from a study of T cells after yellow fever vaccination. About the research overall: Preparing low-cell-number fractions relied on SMART-Seq v4 Ultra Low Input. Study-wide points: Booster samples showed a return of most primary-vaccination clones (around 95% CD4, about 88% CD8). The CD4 and CD8 compartments had a small share of their clonotypes in common.

V dropped 7 bases and J dropped 2; count of bases not matched to a gene: 4. The germline CDR1 and CDR2 sequences are SQVTM and ANQGSEA. The CDR3 runs to 13 residues. Each CDR3 protein is one row after TCRdb ran MiXCR on the 5' RACE reads. Among some 560,000 distinct CDR3 sequences, 15% to 20% were seen once, and the ten largest hold 13% to 15%. The sequence was obtained from a man aged 25 to 45 who received the YFV17D yellow fever vaccine. The genes are TRBV29-1 and TRBJ2-1; 8 bases fit TRBD2. The source material was PBMCs, sampled 15 days after the yellow fever booster vaccination. The DNA of the CDR3 is TGCAGCGATATTAGCGGGACCTACAATGAGCAGTTCTTC. Protein: CSDISGTYNEQFF.